This is a list of T cell receptor beta chains from one sample in a study of post-analysis software for immune sequencing data. TCRdb ran MiXCR on the PCR reads and lists one entry per CDR3 protein. The sample has fewer than 550,000 distinct CDR3 sequences, approximately 34% seen once. The specimen sequenced was blood. Every receptor here comes from a girl aged 2-17 years with multiple sclerosis. The CDR3 runs from the conserved cysteine through the conserved F or W. A D gene is named only where the DNA matches it firmly. Clone size is given for some rows only: seen once, a few or many times, or a class if the clone is expanded.

length	D	V	J	size	CDR3	DNA
14	-	TRBV7-2	TRBJ1-5	-	CASSMARGNQPQHF	TGTGCCAGCAGCATGGCCAGGGGAAATCAGCCCCAGCATTTT
16	-	TRBV20-1	TRBJ2-7	few	CSARALTREPSYEQYF	TGCAGTGCCAGAGCCCTGACTAGAGAACCTTCTTACGAGCAGTACTTC
15	TRBD1	TRBV5-1	TRBJ1-1	-	CASITGGAAGTEAFF	TGCGCCAGCATCACAGGGGGCGCCGCGGGGACTGAAGCTTTCTTT
15	TRBD1	TRBV12-3/TRBV12-4	TRBJ1-4	few	CASSGQGRTNEKLFF	TGTGCCAGCAGTGGACAGGGAAGGACTAATGAAAAACTGTTTTTT
14	-	TRBV6-1	TRBJ1-1	few	CASSVLTGNTEAFF	TGTGCCAGCAGTGTCCTAACAGGGAACACTGAAGCTTTCTTT
15	-	TRBV5-1	TRBJ2-1	few	CASRGAGHVGNEQFF	TGCGCCTCCCGCGGAGCAGGGCACGTAGGCAATGAGCAGTTCTTC
17	-	TRBV7-2	TRBJ2-3	few	CASSVPTRGGITDTQYF	TGTGCCAGCAGCGTCCCAACCCGTGGCGGAATCACAGATACGCAGTATTTT
14	-	TRBV20-1	TRBJ2-3	-	CSARRPKGTDTQYF	TGCAGTGCTAGAAGGCCGAAAGGCACAGATACGCAGTATTTT
13	-	TRBV4-1	TRBJ2-1	few	CASSQSSSLGAFF	TGCGCCAGCAGCCAATCAAGTTCGTTAGGAGCGTTCTTC
16	-	TRBV13	TRBJ2-5	-	CANSLMMRQEVETQYF	TGTGCCAACAGCTTAATGATGAGGCAGGAGGTGGAGACCCAGTACTTC
14	-	TRBV20-1	TRBJ2-5	many	CSARPDSGLETQYF	TGCAGTGCTAGACCCGACTCCGGGCTGGAGACCCAGTACTTC
15	TRBD1	TRBV9	TRBJ2-7	-	CASSRGQESSYEQYF	TGTGCCAGCAGCAGGGGACAGGAAAGCTCCTACGAGCAGTACTTC
12	-	TRBV2	TRBJ2-5	-	CASSEGPPTQYF	TGTGCCAGCAGTGAAGGGCCTCCGACCCAGTACTTC
13	TRBD1	TRBV11-2	TRBJ1-1	-	CASSWDRGNEAFF	TGTGCCAGCAGCTGGGACAGGGGAAATGAAGCTTTCTTT
15	TRBD2	TRBV10-3	TRBJ2-7	few	CAISPAGGKGSEQYF	TGTGCCATCAGTCCAGCGGGGGGGAAAGGCAGCGAGCAGTACTTC
15	-	TRBV7-2	TRBJ1-5	few	CASSLDGHRNQPQHF	TGTGCCAGCAGCTTAGATGGACACCGCAATCAGCCCCAGCATTTT
13	-	TRBV6-2/TRBV6-3	TRBJ1-2	few	CASKGRTNYGYTF	TGTGCCAGCAAGGGGCGGACTAACTATGGCTACACCTTC
13	-	TRBV5-5	TRBJ2-3	few	CASNQRGTDTQYF	TGTGCCAGCAACCAGAGAGGGACAGATACGCAGTATTTT
13	TRBD1	TRBV29-1	TRBJ1-5	few	CSVGDRSNQPQHF	TGCAGCGTGGGGGACAGGTCCAATCAGCCCCAGCATTTT
15	TRBD2	TRBV11-1	TRBJ2-1	-	CASRYSGGADNEQFF	TGTGCCAGCAGATATAGCGGGGGGGCCGACAATGAGCAGTTCTTC
15	-	TRBV6-1	TRBJ2-4	-	CASRGKDRAKNIQYF	TGTGCCAGCAGAGGAAAGGACAGAGCCAAAAACATTCAGTACTTC
15	-	TRBV3-1	TRBJ1-2	-	CASSPGTRFNYGYTF	TGTGCCAGCAGCCCCGGGACACGTTTTAACTATGGCTACACCTTC
15	-	TRBV2	TRBJ2-5	-	CASSVTWDVQETQYF	TGTGCCAGCAGCGTGACATGGGATGTCCAAGAGACCCAGTACTTC
15	TRBD2	TRBV12-3/TRBV12-4	TRBJ2-3	few	CASSLRLAGKDTQYF	TGTGCCAGCAGTTTAAGGTTAGCGGGGAAGGATACGCAGTATTTT
16	TRBD1	TRBV3-1	TRBJ2-3	few	CASSHQRGLYPDTQYF	TGTGCCAGCAGCCACCAAAGGGGGCTGTATCCAGATACGCAGTATTTT
15	TRBD1	TRBV5-1	TRBJ2-2	-	CASSRGPPGTGELFF	TGCGCCAGCAGTAGGGGGCCGCCCGGCACCGGGGAGCTGTTTTTT
13	-	TRBV6-5	TRBJ1-1	-	CASSYYRHTEAFF	TGTGCCAGCAGTTACTATAGACACACTGAAGCTTTCTTT
16	TRBD2	TRBV5-1	TRBJ2-5	few	CASSLLQRGSKETQYF	TGCGCCAGCAGCTTGCTCCAGCGGGGGTCGAAAGAGACCCAGTACTTC
14	-	TRBV7-9	TRBJ2-7	few	CASSSGGRGYEQYF	TGTGCCAGCAGCTCCGGGGGAAGGGGCTACGAGCAGTACTTC
15	TRBD1	TRBV18	TRBJ2-5	-	CASSPDRGPLETQYF	TGTGCCAGCTCTCCCGACAGGGGGCCTCTGGAGACCCAGTACTTC
13	-	TRBV7-9	TRBJ2-1	-	CASSVSIQETQFF	TGTGCCAGCAGCGTTAGCATCCAAGAGACCCAGTTCTTC
15	TRBD1	TRBV11-2	TRBJ1-1	once	CASSLTGGPGTEAFF	TGTGCCAGCAGCTTGACAGGGGGCCCGGGCACTGAAGCTTTCTTT
14	-	TRBV3-1	TRBJ2-7	few	CASSQGLETYEQYF	TGTGCCAGCAGCCAAGGACTGGAGACCTACGAGCAGTACTTC
18	TRBD1	TRBV7-9	TRBJ2-6	-	CASTTSGTAFSGANVLTF	TGTGCCAGCACCACATCCGGGACAGCCTTCTCTGGGGCCAACGTCCTGACTTTC
14	-	TRBV4-1	TRBJ1-5	-	CASSPPGGNQPQHF	TGCGCCAGCAGCCCTCCGGGGGGCAATCAGCCCCAGCATTTT
17	-	TRBV4-1	TRBJ1-2	few	CAGSQDGALGTNYGYTF	TGCGCCGGCAGCCAAGATGGGGCCCTAGGAACTAACTATGGCTACACCTTC
12	-	TRBV2	TRBJ2-7	-	CASKQENDEQYF	TGTGCCAGCAAACAGGAAAATGACGAGCAGTACTTC
15	-	TRBV7-2	TRBJ1-1	few	CASRPPRGGNTEAFF	TGTGCCAGCAGACCTCCCCGGGGCGGAAACACTGAAGCTTTCTTT
18	TRBD1	TRBV10-3	TRBJ1-1	-	CAISESEQGVKMDTEAFF	TGTGCCATCAGTGAGTCGGAGCAGGGGGTGAAGATGGACACTGAAGCTTTCTTT
11	-	TRBV19	TRBJ2-7	-	CASNLNDEQYF	TGTGCCAGTAACTTAAACGACGAGCAGTACTTC